A single sample gave rise to the 28 T cell receptor beta chains below, sequenced in a study of T-cell memory formation after mild COVID-19. TCRdb fed the 5' RACE reads into MiXCR, producing one record per CDR3 protein. This sample carries under 550,000 distinct CDR3 sequences, about 20% of them seen once, and the ten largest clones take roughly an eighth. Sequencing input: PBMCs or a T cell subset sorted from them (not recorded which). The source is an adult woman who had mild COVID-19 (a few samples of this study predate the infection). Cell type and time point are not known.

V usage is TRBV27 and J usage is TRBJ2-1, with 12 bases aligning to TRBD2. Looked up from germline, CDR1 is MNHEY and CDR2 is SMNVEV (reference sequence). CDR3 length: 15 amino acids. V trimming: 4 bases; J trimming: 6 bases; junction bases outside the gene matches: 4. The CDR3 sequence is CASSSVTSGSNEQFF. The CDR3 DNA is TGTGCCAGCAGTTCCGTGACTAGCGGGAGCAATGAGCAGTTCTTC.

This clonotype has a count of ten or more. The V gene is TRBV7-9, the J gene TRBJ1-1, with 7 nucleotides matching TRBD1. The CDR3 totals 14 residues. Germline V gives CDR1 SEHNR, CDR2 FQNEAQ (reference sequence). The ends lost 5 bases at V and 1 base at J; junction bases unmatched: 4. DNA for the CDR3: TGTGCCAGCAGCAAGGGGGCCAGGAACACTGAAGCTTTCTTT. Translation: CASSKGARNTEAFF.

This clonotype was counted a few times. The chain links TRBV11-1 to TRBJ2-1; TRBD2 matches at 8 bases. V shed 4 bases, J shed 0 bases, and the junction held 14 bases outside the gene matches. This CDR3 spans 19 amino acids. CDR1 is SGHAT and CDR2 is FQDESV in the germline V gene (reference sequence). Here the CDR3 DNA reads TGTGCCAGCAGCTCGTCCGACCCGGGACTAGTCGGCTCCTACAATGAGCAGTTCTTC. Translation gives CASSSSDPGLVGSYNEQFF.

The chain carries TRBV20-1 and TRBJ2-5; the match to TRBD1 covers 8 bases. With V trimmed by 1 base and J by 5 bases, 9 bases remained unmatched. Looked up from germline, CDR1 is DFQATT and CDR2 is SNEGSKA (reference sequence). The CDR3 is 15 residues long. For the CDR3, the DNA is TGCAGTGCTAGAGTAGACCAGGGGGCTTGGGAGACCCAGTACTTC. Protein: CSARVDQGAWETQYF.

V usage is TRBV2 and J usage is TRBJ2-5; TRBD1 agrees at 7 bases. The CDR3 is made up of 15 amino acids. Trimming cost V 7 bases and J 6 bases; bases outside gene matches: 14. Germline lookup yields CDR1 SNHLY and CDR2 FYNNEI. The CDR3 nucleotides read TGTGCCAGCATCAGATTAGGGGGCAGGGGGAAGACCCAGTACTTC. It encodes CASIRLGGRGKTQYF.

This clonotype was detected a few times. The genes are TRBV24-1 and TRBJ2-1; 10 bases align to TRBD2. This CDR3 spans 17 amino acids. Germline-derived CDR1 and CDR2 are KGHDR and SFDVKD. V dropped 3 bases and J dropped 2; count of bases not matched to a gene: 6. The CDR3 spells CATSDRLAGVAYNEQFF. The CDR3 DNA follows: TGTGCCACCAGTGATCGGCTAGCGGGAGTTGCCTACAATGAGCAGTTCTTC.

The genes are TRBV12-3 or TRBV12-4 and TRBJ1-2, with TRBD1 as a possible D gene (5 bases). CDR3 length: 13 residues. V was trimmed by 8 bases and J by 3 bases, leaving 13 bases between them. The CDR3 spells CASSNGGYYGYTF. The DNA of the CDR3 is TGTGCCAGCTCGAACGGGGGATACTATGGCTACACCTTC.

This clonotype was seen a few times. The V and J genes are TRBV6-4 and TRBJ2-1; 7 bases fit TRBD2. This CDR3 is 14 amino acids long. The ends lost 2 bases at V and 12 bases at J; junction bases unmatched: 10. Germline V gene data show CDR1 as MRHNA and CDR2 as SNTAGT. CDR3 in DNA: TGTGCCAGCAGTGACAAATGGCGGGAGTTCGGGCAGTTCTTC. Translation gives CASSDKWREFGQFF.

There are many counts of this clonotype. V is TRBV7-2 and J is TRBJ2-1, with D tentatively TRBD1 (5 bases). The germline V gene has CDR1 SGHTA and CDR2 FQGNSA. CDR3 length: 15 residues. Trimming left V 3 bases short and J 4 bases short, with 13 bases between. The CDR3 region has the DNA TGTGCCAGCAGCTTTGACAGAGACTTTTACAATGAGCAGTTCTTC. Protein: CASSFDRDFYNEQFF.

This chain joins TRBV7-3 and TRBJ1-2; D remains ambiguous. V gave up 3 bases and J gave up 5 bases, with 10 bases separating them. Per germline, CDR1 SGHTA and CDR2 FQGTGA. CDR3 size: 13 residues. DNA of the CDR3: TGTGCCAGCAGCTTTCTAGACGGATATGGCTACACCTTC. Residues: CASSFLDGYGYTF. Looking up the rest from reference TRBV7-3 and TRBJ1-2 gives the full variable domain: GAGVSQTPSNKVTEKGKYVELRCDPISGHTALYWYRQSLGQGPEFLIYFQGTGAADDSGLPNDRFFAVRPEGSVSTLKIQRTERGDSAVYLCASSFLDGYGYTFGSGTRLTVV.

This clonotype was detected a few times. This chain links TRBV5-1 with TRBJ2-3; the match to TRBD2 covers 7 bases. The J segment lost 4 bases and the V segment lost 0 bases, leaving 8 bases of the junction unmatched. The CDR3 covers 16 residues. Germline values: CDR1 SGHRS, CDR2 YFSETQ. The CDR3, as DNA: TGCGCCAGCAGCTTGGGGGACCCGGGGGGTCCAGATACGCAGTATTTT. Its protein product is CASSLGDPGGPDTQYF.

This clonotype was observed many times. The chain is built from TRBV5-1 and TRBJ2-1; unclear D gene. This CDR3 spans 13 amino acids. Germline CDR1 SGHRS, CDR2 YFSETQ. Trimming took off 2 bases at V and 2 bases at J, with 5 bases between the two ends. The CDR3 is CASSFGTYNEQFF. The CDR3 bases are TGCGCCAGCAGCTTCGGTACCTACAATGAGCAGTTCTTC.

This clonotype showed up just a few times. V usage is TRBV6-2 or TRBV6-3 and J usage is TRBJ2-1; 12 bases map to TRBD2. Germline V lookup: CDR1 MNHEY, CDR2 SVGEGT. The CDR3 spans 18 residues. V dropped 2 bases and J dropped 8; count of bases not matched to a gene: 13. For the CDR3, the DNA is TGTGCCAGCAGTTACGAGTTCCTAGCGGGGGGGCCGGTCCATGAGCAGTTCTTC. Protein product: CASSYEFLAGGPVHEQFF.

This clonotype was seen a few times. The chain uses TRBV5-5 and TRBJ2-5, with 9 nucleotides matching TRBD2. Germline V gives CDR1 SGHKS, CDR2 YYEKEE (reference sequence). The V segment lost 2 bases and the J segment 3 bases; nucleotides outside the gene matches: 2. The CDR3 is made up of 14 amino acids. Here the CDR3 DNA reads TGTGCCAGCAGCTTTCTAGCGGGAAAAGAGACCCAGTACTTC. Protein sequence: CASSFLAGKETQYF.

The genes are TRBV24-1 and TRBJ1-2; 11 bases match TRBD1. This CDR3 region has 15 residues. CDR1 is KGHDR, CDR2 SFDVKD, per germline. The junction had 9 bases not matched to a gene; V was cut back by 6 bases and J by 7 bases. DNA of the CDR3: TGTGCCACCAGTCCCCCGGGACAGGGGGAATCTGGCTACACCTTC. Its protein is CATSPPGQGESGYTF.

The chain has TRBV5-1 and TRBJ1-1; perhaps TRBD1 as D (6 bases). Germline-derived CDR1 and CDR2 are SGHRS and YFSETQ. Trimming took 3 bases from V and 6 from J, leaving 15 bases between them. The CDR3 consists of 14 residues. The chain's CDR3 is CASSSGQPGAEAFF. Written as DNA, the CDR3 is TGCGCCAGCAGCTCCGGACAGCCAGGGGCTGAAGCTTTCTTT.

This clonotype was counted at least ten times. The chain couples TRBV5-1 to TRBJ2-5, with D uncertain. Germline CDR1 and CDR2: SGHRS and YFSETQ. Deletions cut 0 bases from V and 5 bases from J, with 5 bases between. The CDR3 spans 12 residues. CDR3 sequence reads: CASSLDHETQYF. As DNA, the CDR3 is TGCGCCAGCAGCTTGGATCATGAGACCCAGTACTTC.

This clonotype has only a few counts. The V gene is TRBV24-1, the J gene TRBJ2-1; the D gene is possibly TRBD1 (5 bases). CDR1 is KGHDR and CDR2 is SFDVKD in the germline V gene. V lost 4 bases, J lost 1 base, and 7 bases lay in between. There are 14 residues in the CDR3. The CDR3, as DNA: TGTGCCACCAGTGAGCAGGGATCCTACAATGAGCAGTTCTTC. It codes for CATSEQGSYNEQFF.

The chain carries TRBV12-3 or TRBV12-4 and TRBJ1-2; no firm D call. The V and J ends lost 6 bases and 7 bases respectively, with 21 bases between them. The CDR3 sequence is 15 residues long. The CDR3 coding sequence is TGTGCCAGCAGCCGTGGTGGGGTTAGTTTCGGTGGCTACACCTTC. The encoded protein is CASSRGGVSFGGYTF.

The J gene is TRBJ2-7, the V gene TRBV27; 11 bases are shared with TRBD1. V shed 4 bases, J shed 5 bases, and the junction held 4 bases outside the gene matches. The CDR3 length is 14 residues. Germline V gene lookup returns CDR1 MNHEY and CDR2 SMNVEV (reference sequence). CDR3 nucleotides: TGTGCCAGCAGTTCTTGGACAGGGGGCCACGAGCAGTACTTC. Translating gives CASSSWTGGHEQYF.

This CDR3 reads CASSYRRNEQFF. CDR3 bases: TGTGCCAGCAGCTATCGACGGAATGAGCAGTTCTTC. V usage is TRBV7-9 and J usage is TRBJ2-1; D unresolved. The length of the CDR3 is 12 residues. Trimming took off 4 bases at V and 7 bases at J, with 8 bases between the two ends. Germline CDR1 SEHNR, CDR2 FQNEAQ (reference sequence).

The rearrangement links TRBV7-2 to TRBJ2-6; no clear D gene. CDR1 and CDR2 (germline): SGHTA, FQGNSA. The CDR3 totals 16 residues. V was shortened by 4 bases and J by 0 bases, with 10 bases between the two germline ends. In nucleotides, the CDR3 is TGTGCCAGCAGCTCCCAGATGAGCTCTGGGGCCAACGTCCTGACTTTC. It encodes CASSSQMSSGANVLTF.

This clonotype appeared a few times. V is TRBV24-1 and J is TRBJ1-1; 7 bases agree with TRBD1. V dropped 3 bases and J dropped 5; count of bases not matched to a gene: 5. From germline, CDR1 is KGHDR and CDR2 SFDVKD. The CDR3 has 14 residues. The CDR3 coding sequence is TGTGCCACCAGTGATCCTCAGGGGGGAACTGAAGCTTTCTTT. Translation: CATSDPQGGTEAFF.

This clonotype was detected a few times. The genes are TRBV5-4 and TRBJ1-2, with TRBD1 matching over 7 bases. The CDR3 totals 14 residues. The V segment lost 1 base and the J segment 7 bases; nucleotides outside the gene matches: 7. Germline CDR1 SGHNT, CDR2 YYREEE (reference sequence). CDR3 sequence reads: CASSLWAGGLGYTF. The CDR3 bases are TGTGCCAGCAGCTTGTGGGCAGGGGGTCTTGGCTACACCTTC.

The rearrangement links TRBV20-1 to TRBJ1-2; D ambiguous. V was clipped by 3 bases and J by 3 bases, with 20 bases between them. This CDR3 is 16 amino acids long. Looked up from germline, CDR1 is DFQATT and CDR2 is SNEGSKA (reference sequence). For the CDR3, the DNA is TGCAGTGCTAGTCATCTGGGTGTAGGGCTTGACTATGGCTACACCTTC. It specifies CSASHLGVGLDYGYTF.

This clonotype showed up just a few times. The rearrangement links TRBV6-5 to TRBJ2-5, with 13 bases matching TRBD2. The CDR3 has 17 amino acids. Germline CDR1 reads MNHEY; CDR2 reads SVGAGI. V gave up 8 bases and J gave up 5 bases; unmatched junction bases: 14. CDR3 sequence (DNA): TGTGCCAGCCTCGATTCGACTAGCGGGGGGTCGGGGGAGACCCAGTACTTC. This sequence encodes CASLDSTSGGSGETQYF.

The chain has TRBV6-5 and TRBJ2-3; D ambiguous. Trimming removed 0 bases from V and 0 bases from J, with 10 bases in between. The CDR3 has 16 amino acids. Germline CDR1 reads MNHEY; CDR2 reads SVGAGI. CDR3 region: CASSYSAPPSTDTQYF. In DNA, the CDR3 is TGTGCCAGCAGTTACTCGGCCCCCCCCAGCACAGATACGCAGTATTTT.

DNA for the CDR3: TGTGCCAGCAGCGCTAGCATCGCCGGGGAGCTGTTTTTT. Translated, it gives CASSASIAGELFF. The rearrangement uses TRBV9 and TRBJ2-2, with D perhaps TRBD2 (5 bases). Germline V gene lookup returns CDR1 SGDLS and CDR2 YYNGEE. V lost 3 bases and J lost 6, with 9 bases in between. The CDR3 extends over 13 amino acids.